This T cell receptor (beta chain) appears in the sequencing data of a study of blood T cell repertoires in COVID-19. Looking at the study overall: Samples taken during acute and convalescent COVID-19 were collected in the United States, Italy and Spain. PBMCs, B-cell-depleted T cells, or T cells were the source of the cDNA or gDNA that made up the material.

CDR3 size: 15 residues. The junction had 14 bases not matched to a gene; V was cut back by 5 bases and J by 7 bases. Per the germline V gene, CDR1 is SGHNT and CDR2 is YYREEE (reference sequence). Per the original methods: Amplifying reference gene primers gave estimates of nucleated cell counts. The repertoire was sequenced with immunoSEQ multiplex PCR; TCRdb's copy has only in-frame clones and lacks some. The DNA gave D and trimming, while V, J and clone size come from that table. The table shows some 19,000 clones, with about 88% occurring only once. In its sample, this clone was seen once. The chain couples TRBV5-4 to TRBJ2-7; TRBD1 matches at 8 bases. The receptor's source is a man in his 70s with acute or convalescent COVID-19. Input material: peripheral blood. The CDR3 region is CASRPTGAMRGEQYF. CDR3 DNA sequence: TGTGCCAGCAGACCGACAGGGGCGATGAGAGGGGAGCAGTACTTC.